This is a list of T cell receptor beta chains from one sample in a study of blood T cell repertoires in COVID-19. The table came from immunoSEQ multiplex PCR; TCRdb's copy has only in-frame clones and leaves some out. This sample has about 380,000 clones, with 85% found just once. Sequences were obtained from peripheral blood. The source is a woman younger than 30 with acute or convalescent COVID-19. Both conserved end residues are part of each CDR3. Fields, in order: J gene, D gene, clone size, V gene, CDR3 DNA, CDR3 protein. The D gene is left open where the match is weak. Rows may omit the clone size; those that give it use once, few, many or a size class.

TRBJ1-3,.,.,TRBV18,TGTGCCAGCTCACCCCCAGGCAGGGGCGAAAACACCATATATTTT,CASSPPGRGENTIYF
TRBJ1-2,.,.,TRBV9,TGTGCCAGCAGCCCAGACAGGATCTATGACTATGACTATGGCTACACCTTC,CASSPDRIYDYDYGYTF
TRBJ2-1,.,once,TRBV5-5,TGTGCCAGCAGCTTGGCTTACAATGAGCAGTTCTTC,CASSLAYNEQFF
TRBJ1-5,.,.,TRBV6-1,TGTGCCAGCCAGGTGGGGGCCGAGAGGAATCAGCCCCAGCATTTT,CASQVGAERNQPQHF
TRBJ1-5,.,.,TRBV5-6,TGTGCCAGCAGCTCGACCAACCACAGGGTGGATCAGCCCCAGCATTTT,CASSSTNHRVDQPQHF
TRBJ2-1,.,.,TRBV11-2,TGTGCCAGCAGGCACCGGGGTCAAAGCTTCTACAATGAGCAGTTCTTC,CASRHRGQSFYNEQFF
TRBJ1-2,.,.,TRBV30,TGTGCCTGGAGTTCTGGGAGCGATGGCTACACCTTC,CAWSSGSDGYTF
TRBJ1-1,.,.,TRBV4-1,TGCGCCAGCAGCCAAACAGGCGCTGAAGCTTTCTTT,CASSQTGAEAFF
TRBJ1-6,TRBD1,.,TRBV6-5,TGTGCCAGCAGACACGAAGGGACAGAGGGGAGTCCCCTCCACTTT,CASRHEGTEGSPLHF
TRBJ2-5,TRBD1,once,TRBV3-1/TRBV3-2,TGTGCCAGCAGCCTCCGAGGACAGGGGCAAGAGACCCAGTACTTC,CASSLRGQGQETQYF
TRBJ2-3,TRBD2,.,TRBV28,TGTGCCAGCACCTCGTCGGCTAGCGGGATTGTAGATACGCAGTATTTT,CASTSSASGIVDTQYF
TRBJ1-1,.,.,TRBV29-1,TGCAGCGCCAGGATGATCTCGATGAACACTGAAGCTTTCTTT,CSARMISMNTEAFF
TRBJ1-1,TRBD1,.,TRBV6-5,TGTGCCAGCAGGATACAGGGGATGGAAGTAGCTTTCTTT,CASRIQGMEVAFF
TRBJ1-6,TRBD1,many,TRBV14,TGTGCCAGCAGCCCAAGGGGACAGCCCAATCGATGGGATAATTCACCCCTCCACTTT,CASSPRGQPNRWDNSPLHF
TRBJ1-5,.,.,TRBV19,TGTGCCAGTAAGAAGAAGGGGGATCCATTCGGGCAGCCCCAGCATTTT,CASKKKGDPFGQPQHF
TRBJ2-6,TRBD1,once,TRBV6-6,TGTGCCAGCAGTCCCGGACAGGGGAGGCTATCTGGGGCCAACGTCCTGACTTTC,CASSPGQGRLSGANVLTF
TRBJ1-1,.,.,TRBV11-2,TGTGCCAGCAGCTTAGGCGCCGGTGAAGCTTTCTTT,CASSLGAGEAFF
TRBJ2-6,TRBD1,.,TRBV2,TGTGCCAGCAGTACAAGGACAGGGGTCTCTGGGGCCAACGTCCTGACTTTC,CASSTRTGVSGANVLTF